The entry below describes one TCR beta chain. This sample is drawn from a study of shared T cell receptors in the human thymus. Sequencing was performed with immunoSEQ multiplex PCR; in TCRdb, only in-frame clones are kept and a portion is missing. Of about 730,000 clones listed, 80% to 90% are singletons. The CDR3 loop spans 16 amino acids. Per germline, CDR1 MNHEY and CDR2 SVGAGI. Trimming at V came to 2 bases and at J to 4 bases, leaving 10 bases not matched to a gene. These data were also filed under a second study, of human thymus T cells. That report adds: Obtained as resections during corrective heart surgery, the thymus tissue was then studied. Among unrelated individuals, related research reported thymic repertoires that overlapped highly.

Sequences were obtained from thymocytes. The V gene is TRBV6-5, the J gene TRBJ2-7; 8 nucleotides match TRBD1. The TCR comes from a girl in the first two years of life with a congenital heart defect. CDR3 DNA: TGTGCCAGCAGTTACAGGGGACAGGTCGGGGTGTACGAGCAGTACTTC. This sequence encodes CASSYRGQVGVYEQYF.